This paragraph reports one T cell receptor (beta chain). The specificity of this receptor is unknown. Per-base quality was not reported, and no clone a single base away is much larger than it. The library was built by means of the immunoSEQ multiplex PCR assay. For the multiplex PCR, a mixture combining 60 forward primers for TCR Vbeta segments and 13 reverse primers for TCR Jbeta segments was used. The CDR3 region of rearranged TCR beta genes was amplified from genomic DNA with a multiplex PCR assay. The Illumina HiSeq System was used to sequence the amplified TCR beta libraries as 87-base-pair reads. The study's processing was this. A later analysis tallied 75 million to 95 million unique TCR beta chains across the 660 or so repertoires, and some 12 million of those chains were shared by two or more donors. A nearest-neighbor algorithm error-corrected the raw reads and collapsed the reads into unique sequences, merging closely related sequences to remove PCR and sequencing errors. Alignment of CDR3 sequences to IMGT reference sequences was used to assign V, D and J gene segments. Each retained sequence needed at least a six-nucleotide match to both a V gene segment and a J gene segment. Rearrangements were classified as productive when the CDR3 lacked stop codons and remained in frame with V and J, and all other rearrangements were classified as non-productive. Following IMGT convention, CDR3 was defined as the stretch from the second conserved V-encoded cysteine up to the conserved J-encoded phenylalanine. In an earlier analysis of approximately 500 of the donors, sequences lacking an unambiguous match to a single V gene segment were excluded. An earlier analysis of just under 600 of the donors called V segments functional above 56.7% productive rearrangements and segregating when the between-donor standard deviation exceeded 5%. To diagnose cytomegalovirus status from the catalog of TCR beta chain sequences, a statistical classification framework was built. In a later analysis, V and J genes were assigned by comparing TCR nucleotide sequences against IMGT/GENE-DB human TR gene sequences. The TCRdist pipeline was used in a later analysis to assign CDR3 sequences and most-parsimonious VDJ recombination scenarios. In a later analysis, each TCR beta chain was defined by its CDR3 amino acid sequence together with its V-gene family, and reads without a unique V-gene family were excluded. To address suspected cross-contamination and a sequencing artifact, a later analysis removed approximately 590 highly shared, low-generation-probability nucleotide sequences. In a later analysis, a clonal expansion index was calculated for each public chain from normalized within-repertoire ranks of inferred template counts. A later analysis computed generation probabilities with a VDJ recombination model fitted to out-of-frame rearrangements, and checked the results against IGoR. In a later analysis, TCR-TCR, TCR-HLA and TCR-CMV co-occurrence was scored with hypergeometric tests, and a repertoire-size bias correction was applied to TCR pairs. False discovery rates were estimated in a later analysis by permuting HLA or CMV assignments 20 times. In a later analysis, co-occurring TCRs were grouped using DBSCAN, with TCRdist sequence similarity added in when clustering inside HLA-allele-positive subsets. Repertoires with fewer than 30,000 or more than 120,000 public chains were left out of co-occurrence clustering, as were about 5 repertoires with anomalous nucleotide sharing. TCRdb holds this immuneACCESS table with in-frame rearrangements only. Some clones are missing; in checked studies, unresolved V genes explain under half, and the rest has no known cause. Clonal size and the V and J genes are those of that table, whereas D and trimming came from the DNA. This sample lists over 80,000 clones; 65% to 80% were detected once. More than 15% of the sample goes to the ten largest clones.

CDR1 and CDR2, looked up from the germline V gene (reference sequence), are LNHDA and SQIVND. The CDR3 covers 13 residues, taking in both the cysteine and the phenylalanine. Of the read, only the CDR3 DNA is kept; its 39 bases are in frame from base 1. The V and J ends are trimmed by 7 bases and 1 base, leaving 10 bases between them. These data come from a study of cytomegalovirus exposure and HLA in healthy donors (dated by TCRdb to between 2016 and 2019). About the full investigation: An earlier analysis of several hundred of the donors reported 276 Gb of sequence data and about 120 million unique TCR beta sequences obtained from about 170 million T cells. An early release that covered some 640 HLA-typed donors contained approximately 300 gigabases of sequencing data and around 85 million unique TCR sequences. Of the roughly 400 genotyped donors, 81% fell in the genetic ancestry cluster associated with self-reported Caucasian donors. The study was designed to test whether signatures of past pathogen exposure could be identified by cataloging public T cell receptors. The study used immunosequencing to profile the T cell repertoires of under 700 subjects and linked those repertoires to cytomegalovirus serostatus. Along with the roughly 610-subject first cohort, a separate validation cohort of over 90 different subjects was used. To predict cytomegalovirus infection status, the study combined high-throughput TCR immunosequencing, statistical association of individual TCRs with disease status, and machine learning. To study patterns of TCR occurrence, a later analysis re-analyzed previously published TCR beta repertoires from 700 or so donors and added high-resolution HLA genotyping. In the later analysis, no new phenotypic data were used to find candidate immune exposures; instead, reliance was placed on TCR beta sequences and their occurrence across donors. To decide whether each TCR beta V gene segment behaved as functional or pseudogenic, an earlier analysis of fewer than 750 of the donors relied on high-throughput TCR beta sequencing. Donor age, sex, ethnicity and CMV serostatus were compiled together with the repertoire data. In a later genetic analysis, genome-wide SNP genotypes for about 65% of the roughly 670 donors were used, and that subset was treated as a discovery cohort. Every repertoire in the discovery cohort had been generated on one and the same sequencing platform. HLA typing covered class I and class II loci at four-digit resolution. Typing coverage varied by locus: about 629-640 donors for A, B, C, DRB1 and DQB1; some 520 for DQA1; over 600 for DPA1; under 490 for DPB1. Roughly five DR-DQ haplotypes were treated as single units for association and clustering because of strong linkage in the cohort. Among 398 genotyped donors of the cohort, an average of around 250,000 unique TCR beta nucleotide sequences was sequenced per donor, of which about 19% were non-productive. The research as a whole found: An earlier analysis of several hundred of the donors showed that most TCR beta V segments appeared in productive rearrangements either about 87% or about 30% of the time, which broadly matched IMGT annotations. Because HLA typing was unavailable for some donors at each locus, only the typed subset was used in association tests. Correlated functional status among segregating V segments might reflect linkage disequilibrium, but an unknown experimental factor could not be ruled out. A total of roughly 160 TCR beta chains were listed by the study as associated with cytomegalovirus. In this cohort, only TCR beta chains were sequenced, and detectable features were limited by the absence of alpha or paired-chain data. Because the 87-base-pair reads could not distinguish some IMGT-functional V segments, including TRBV6-2 and TRBV6-3, those segments were excluded. Most TCR sequences were observed very rarely across donors, whereas some public TCRs were present in many individuals. A further reported finding was that TCR beta sequences accurately predicted the HLA-A and HLA-B alleles for most subjects in the first cohort. The earlier analysis of some 540 of the donors excluded roughly 16 rarely observed V segments, including chromosome 9 orphons, because counts were too low. The only immune exposure information available for the cohort was CMV serostatus. A later genetic analysis reported fewer N-insertions in productive TCRs among donors in an Asian-associated ancestry cluster than the 666-donor mean. According to a later analysis, parvovirus B19, influenza, CMV and Epstein-Barr virus appeared linked to several top co-occurrence clusters. In both the original and validation cohorts, the classifier was reported to diagnose cytomegalovirus status with high specificity and sensitivity. Specific HLA alleles were associated with 15,000 to 20,000 TCR beta sequences at a false discovery rate of 0.05 in a later analysis. A later analysis found that most CMV-associated TCR beta chains appeared HLA-restricted, with HLA associations seemingly driven largely by CMV exposure. A cluster of highly shared sequence variants was judged likely to represent a technical artifact of the sequencing pipeline. Assigning TCR associations to individual alleles was difficult when HLA alleles, especially DR and DQ, strongly co-occurred. In vitro tests confirmed that a few of the cytomegalovirus-associated TCR beta chains recognize cytomegalovirus antigens. Compared with equally common non-associated chains, HLA-associated TCR beta chains in a later analysis were more clonally expanded and had lower generation probabilities. The presence/absence analyses assumed that sequencing depth was roughly uniform across donors, and that assumption may not be true. The authors suggested that the approach could potentially be extended to other disease states and immunological phenotypes. In a later analysis, the rate of TCR association differed among HLA loci, with DRB1 alleles having the most associated TCRs and HLA-C alleles having the fewest. V-gene and J-gene trimming of TCR beta chains was associated with a missense DCLRE1C variant in a later genetic analysis, and the association was replicated in an independent cohort.

The cohort comprised some 700 healthy bone marrow donors. At the time of sampling, all cohort members were nominally healthy, though unrecorded immune exposures were likely present. The donor tested CMV seropositive, placing the donor among the 289 seropositive members of the cohort. A peripheral blood sample was collected from each donor, and TCR beta sequencing was performed on peripheral blood mononuclear cells. The Qiagen DNeasy Blood Extraction Kit was used to extract genomic DNA from the blood cell samples. The rearranged chain carries TRBV19 and TRBJ1-1; no D gene can be assigned with confidence. The sequenced material came from PBMCs. The source of this sequence is a woman aged 18-30 years in good health and CMV-seropositive. CDR3 sequence: CASTRIENTEAFF. The DNA is TGTGCCAGTACGCGGATTGAGAACACTGAAGCTTTCTTT. Full variable domain (CDR3 extended with the reference TRBV19 and TRBJ1-1 proteins): DGGITQSPKYLFRKEGQNVTLSCEQNLNHDAMYWYRQDPGQGLRLIYYSQIVNDFQKGDIAEGYSVSREKKESFPLTVTSAQKNPTAFYLCASTRIENTEAFFGQGTRLTVV.